Sequencing of this TCR beta chain was carried out in a study of cytomegalovirus exposure and HLA in healthy donors. Study overall: The 500 to 750 first-cohort repertoires and the 130 or so validation repertoires shared the same platform, a later analysis reported.

Note on this clone: Its antigen is unidentified.

Study observations and caveats: First-cohort TCR clusters were later found to tend to co-occur in the approximately 120 validation repertoires. The investigators catalogued 150 or so TCR beta chains as cytomegalovirus-associated. Researchers reported that a few CMV-associated chains were confirmed in vitro as CMV antigen-specific.

This CDR3 is built from 16 residues. Germline CDR1 is SEHNR and CDR2 is FQNEAQ (reference sequence). Trimming left V 0 bases short and J 3 bases short, with 15 bases between. Libraries were prepared by immunoSEQ multiplex PCR; TCRdb keeps only in-frame clonotypes and omits some of them. The sample records about 150,000 clones, 85% to 95% being singletons. This TCR came from a man younger than 35 in good health and CMV-seropositive. This chain connects TRBV7-9 to TRBJ2-7; possible D gene TRBD2, 6 bases. Sequenced sample: PBMCs. CDR3 sequence reads: CASSLADGRSRYEQYF. The CDR3 region has the DNA TGTGCCAGCAGCTTAGCGGACGGGAGAAGCCGCTACGAGCAGTACTTC. The variable domain in full, with the rest retrieved from reference TRBV7-9 and TRBJ2-7, is DTGVSQNPRHKITKRGQNVTFRCDPISEHNRLYWYRQTLGQGPEFLTYFQNEAQLEKSRLLSDRFSAERPKGSFSTLEIQRTEQGDSAMYLCASSLADGRSRYEQYFGPGTRLTVT.